Following are 30 T cell receptor beta chains from one sample sequenced in a study of siplizumab effects on memory and regulatory T cells. Sequencing was performed with immunoSEQ multiplex PCR; in TCRdb, only in-frame clones are kept and a portion is missing. Counted here are some 63,000 clones, roughly 96% occurring once; the ten biggest clones make up 0.08% to 0.1%. The sample was naive CD8+ T cells sorted from blood. The receptor source for this set is a human donor in good health.

This clone was detected a few times. The chain recombines TRBV5-6 with TRBJ2-1; tentatively, D is TRBD1 (6 bases). CDR1 is SGHDT, CDR2 YYEEEE, per germline. The CDR3 is made up of 17 amino acids. Trimming took 0 bases from V and 0 from J, leaving 13 bases between them. This CDR3 is CASSLGATGSSYNEQFF. The CDR3 nucleotides are TGTGCCAGCAGCTTGGGGGCTACAGGGAGCTCCTACAATGAGCAGTTCTTC. The variable domain in full, with the rest retrieved from reference TRBV5-6 and TRBJ2-1, is DAGVTQSPTHLIKTRGQQVTLRCSPKSGHDTVSWYQQALGQGPQFIFQYYEEEERQRGNFPDRFSGHQFPNYSSELNVNALLLGDSALYLCASSLGATGSSYNEQFFGPGTRLTVL.

The rearrangement uses TRBV7-3 and TRBJ2-5, with 15 bases lining up with TRBD2. Trimming cost V 5 bases and J 2 bases; bases outside gene matches: 6. This CDR3 is built from 17 residues. From germline, CDR1 is SGHTA and CDR2 FQGTGA. CDR3 protein: CASSPGTSGGPQETQYF. CDR3 coding DNA: TGTGCCAGCAGCCCCGGGACTAGCGGGGGGCCTCAAGAGACCCAGTACTTC.

J is TRBJ2-1 and V is TRBV5-1; D call uncertain. Germline V CDR1 and CDR2: SGHRS, YFSETQ. V lost 7 bases to trimming and J lost 10 bases, with 21 bases between them. The CDR3 contains 14 residues. The CDR3 sequence: CASGRTASLGEQFF. As DNA, the CDR3 is TGCGCCAGCGGACGGACGGCCTCCTTAGGGGAGCAGTTCTTC.

This chain connects TRBV19 to TRBJ2-7; the D gene is possibly TRBD2 (6 bases). Germline lookup yields CDR1 LNHDA and CDR2 SQIVND (reference sequence). The V gene lost 1 base and the J gene lost 0 bases, with 10 bases spanning the gap. The CDR3 runs 15 residues. The chain's CDR3 is CASSIAATSSYEQYF. The CDR3 region has the DNA TGTGCCAGTAGTATAGCTGCGACTAGCTCCTACGAGCAGTACTTC.

V and J are TRBV5-6 and TRBJ1-5; 10 bases line up with TRBD1. This CDR3 comprises 16 residues. Germline V CDR1 and CDR2: SGHDT, YYEEEE. The J segment lost 3 bases and the V segment lost 3 bases, leaving 6 bases of the junction unmatched. CDR3 amino acids: CASSSGTGEHNQPQHF. CDR3 DNA: TGTGCCAGCAGCTCGGGGACAGGGGAACACAATCAGCCCCAGCATTTT. Together with reference TRBV5-6 and TRBJ1-5, the CDR3 gives the full variable domain: DAGVTQSPTHLIKTRGQQVTLRCSPKSGHDTVSWYQQALGQGPQFIFQYYEEEERQRGNFPDRFSGHQFPNYSSELNVNALLLGDSALYLCASSSGTGEHNQPQHFGDGTRLSIL.

The V and J genes are TRBV14 and TRBJ2-7; perhaps D is TRBD1 or TRBD2 (5 bases each). Trimming took 2 bases from V and 3 from J, leaving 14 bases between them. The CDR3 is 15 residues long. CDR1 SGHDN and CDR2 FVKESK come from the germline V gene. CDR3 in amino acids: CASSQMWGPSYEQYF. DNA for the CDR3: TGTGCCAGCAGCCAAATGTGGGGACCGAGCTACGAGCAGTACTTC.

This sequence joins TRBV2 and TRBJ2-1, with D maybe TRBD1 (5 bases). Trimming stripped 4 bases from V and 7 bases from J, with 20 bases between. The CDR3 contains 16 residues. Looked up from germline, CDR1 is SNHLY and CDR2 is FYNNEI. The DNA for the CDR3 is TGTGCCAGCAGTGTTGGTGGGGCGGCCATACCAAATGAGCAGTTCTTC. Protein sequence: CASSVGGAAIPNEQFF.

The chain links TRBV9 to TRBJ1-3; weak D call: TRBD1 (6 bases). The CDR3 runs to 15 residues. V gave up 3 bases and J gave up 2 bases, with 12 bases separating them. The germline V gene has CDR1 SGDLS and CDR2 YYNGEE. CDR3 loop: CASSAAGETGNTIYF. Here the CDR3 DNA reads TGTGCCAGCAGCGCAGCAGGGGAAACTGGAAACACCATATATTTT.

This clone occurred once. The CDR3 coding sequence is TGTGCCAGCAGCCAAGTTTTGAGACAGGGATCCAACACTGAAGCTTTCTTT. It codes for CASSQVLRQGSNTEAFF. V is TRBV14 and J is TRBJ1-1, with 7 bases lining up with TRBD1. The CDR3 runs 17 residues. V lost 1 base to trimming and J lost 2 bases; unmatched junction nucleotides: 10. Per germline, CDR1 SGHDN and CDR2 FVKESK.

This chain connects TRBV6-5 to TRBJ2-3; D perhaps matches TRBD2 (7 bases). V was clipped by 7 bases and J by 4 bases, with 12 bases between them. The CDR3 loop spans 13 amino acids. From germline, CDR1 is MNHEY and CDR2 SVGAGI. The CDR3 nucleotides are TGTGCCAGCAAAATAGGGGGGGCAGATACGCAGTATTTT. Protein sequence: CASKIGGADTQYF.

The rearrangement links TRBV11-2 to TRBJ2-7; D is uncertain. Germline V gene sequence: CDR1 SGHAT, CDR2 FQNNGV. Trimming pared 4 bases from V and 2 bases from J, leaving 12 bases between. CDR3 length equals 14 residues. For the CDR3, the DNA is TGTGCCAGCAGCTCCCCTGGGGTACCCTACGAGCAGTACTTC. This encodes CASSSPGVPYEQYF.

The chain is built from TRBV7-8 and TRBJ1-2; TRBD1 is a possible D gene (6 bases). V lost 1 base to trimming and J lost 8 bases, with 20 bases between them. The CDR3 consists of 16 residues. CDR1 is SGHVS and CDR2 is FQNEAQ in the germline V gene. CDR3 sequence: CASSLVGGAGHRGYTF. The CDR3 region has the DNA TGTGCCAGCAGCTTAGTGGGGGGTGCGGGACACCGCGGCTACACCTTC.

The rearrangement links TRBV6-6 to TRBJ2-5, with 10 bases fitting TRBD1. Germline V gene sequence: CDR1 MNHNY, CDR2 SVGAGI (reference sequence). Unmatched junction bases numbered 4, after V lost 1 base and J lost 5 bases. The CDR3 consists of 15 residues. The CDR3 coding sequence is TGTGCCAGCAGTTACTGGGACAGGGGTGGGGAGACCCAGTACTTC. It yields the protein CASSYWDRGGETQYF.

This chain connects TRBV4-3 to TRBJ1-3; D call uncertain. The CDR3 is 15 amino acids. V shed 0 bases and J shed 3 bases, with 9 bases lying between them. CDR1 LGHNA and CDR2 YSLEER come from the germline V gene. CDR3 nucleotide sequence: TGCGCCAGCAGCCAAGATAGTGGTTATGGAAACACCATATATTTT. Protein product: CASSQDSGYGNTIYF.

As for this clone: Other DNA sequences from this sample encode an identical CDR3 as well. The chain employs TRBV4-1 and TRBJ2-3; TRBD2 agrees at 8 bases. The CDR3 spans 16 residues. Germline assignment: CDR1 MGHRA and CDR2 YSYEKL. The J segment lost 1 base and the V segment lost 1 base, leaving 4 bases of the junction unmatched. CDR3 loop: CASSQGAGGGTDTQYF. The CDR3 DNA reads as TGCGCCAGCAGCCAAGGGGCGGGGGGCGGCACAGATACGCAGTATTTT.

The genes are TRBV15 and TRBJ2-5, with 8 bases aligning to TRBD2. The CDR3 contains 16 residues. The V segment lost 0 bases and the J segment 2 bases; nucleotides outside the gene matches: 5. From germline, CDR1 is LNHNV and CDR2 YYDKDF (reference sequence). The CDR3 loop reads CATSREPGLGQETQYF. The CDR3 DNA reads as TGTGCCACCAGCAGAGAGCCGGGACTAGGTCAAGAGACCCAGTACTTC.

The chain has TRBV7-2 and TRBJ1-5, with no clear D. The CDR3 is 15 residues long. The germline V gene encodes CDR1 SGHTA and CDR2 FQGNSA. With 1 base removed from V and 5 bases from J, the gap between germline ends came to 12 bases. The CDR3 nucleotides read TGTGCCAGCAGCTTAGGACCCGTTGTCGATCAGCCCCAGCATTTT. Encoded protein: CASSLGPVVDQPQHF.

CDR3 sequence: CASSKDRDFSYEQYF. CDR3 DNA: TGTGCCAGCAGCAAGGACCGGGACTTCTCCTACGAGCAGTACTTC. This sequence joins TRBV13 and TRBJ2-7, with a tentative D call TRBD2 (6 bases). The CDR3 length is 15 residues. Trimming cost V 5 bases and J 0 bases, with 14 bases left between them. Germline values: CDR1 PRHDT, CDR2 FYEKMQ (reference sequence).

V gene TRBV6-5 combines with J gene TRBJ2-2, with 11 bases lining up with TRBD2. Germline CDR1 reads MNHEY; CDR2 reads SVGAGI. The CDR3 runs 16 residues. With 0 bases clipped from V and 4 bases from J, the junction kept 1 base outside the gene matches. CDR3 nucleotides: TGTGCCAGCAGTTACTCGGGACTAGCGGTCACCGGGGAGCTGTTTTTT. As protein: CASSYSGLAVTGELFF.

The genes are TRBV5-4 and TRBJ1-5; possibly TRBD1 for D (6 bases). Trimming left V 5 bases short and J 1 base short, with 19 bases between. CDR1 is SGHNT, CDR2 YYREEE, per germline (reference sequence). The CDR3 is made up of 17 amino acids. The CDR3 loop is CASRDIGGGRSNQPQHF. CDR3 DNA: TGTGCCAGCAGGGATATAGGGGGGGGTAGGAGCAATCAGCCCCAGCATTTT.

CDR3 bases: TGTGCCAGCAGTAACACCGGGACAGGGGGGAATGGCTACACCTTC. Translating gives CASSNTGTGGNGYTF. The chain joins TRBV6-5 to TRBJ1-2; 11 bases fit TRBD1. Germline loops: CDR1 MNHEY, CDR2 SVGAGI. The V gene end was trimmed by 5 bases and the J gene end by 6 bases; junction bases not matched to a gene: 8. This CDR3 spans 15 amino acids.

This chain connects TRBV28 to TRBJ2-6; 7 bases fit TRBD1. After removal of 6 bases from V and 1 base from J, the junction contained 12 bases not matched to a gene. Germline CDR1 and CDR2: MDHEN and SYDVKM. The CDR3 is made up of 18 amino acids. In DNA, the CDR3 is TGTGCCAGCAGCCAGACAGGGTTGGTCAGATCTGGGGCCAACGTCCTGACTTTC. Its translation is CASSQTGLVRSGANVLTF.

As regards this clone: The same CDR3 also results from other DNA sequences found in this sample. The chain uses TRBV7-3 and TRBJ2-1, with TRBD2 identical over 10 bases. The germline gives CDR1 SGHTA, CDR2 FQGTGA. The CDR3 runs 15 residues. The trim removed 2 bases at V and 4 bases at J, leaving 2 bases unmatched. CDR3 in amino acids: CASSLLAGAYNEQFF. The CDR3 coding sequence is TGTGCCAGCAGCTTACTAGCGGGGGCGTACAATGAGCAGTTCTTC.

V is TRBV2 and J is TRBJ2-5; D might be TRBD1 or TRBD2, each matching 6 bases. Germline V gives CDR1 SNHLY, CDR2 FYNNEI. V was cut by 2 bases and J by 5 bases, with 15 bases left in between. This CDR3 contains 15 residues. CDR3 nucleotide sequence: TGTGCCAGCAGTGAAATAACGGGGGCAGGGGAGACCCAGTACTTC. Protein: CASSEITGAGETQYF.

V usage is TRBV5-4 and J usage is TRBJ2-7; no firm D call. Trimming stripped 2 bases from V and 2 bases from J, with 8 bases between. The CDR3 covers 13 residues. Per the germline V gene, CDR1 is SGHNT and CDR2 is YYREEE (reference sequence). CDR3 protein: CASSFSPTYEQYF. Written as DNA, the CDR3 is TGTGCCAGCAGCTTTAGCCCTACCTACGAGCAGTACTTC.

CDR3 amino acids: CASSSGSGGQETQYF. For the CDR3, the DNA is TGTGCCAGCAGTTCAGGGAGTGGTGGACAAGAGACCCAGTACTTC. The chain employs TRBV27 and TRBJ2-5; D tentatively fits TRBD1 or TRBD2 (5 bases each). CDR1 is MNHEY, CDR2 SMNVEV, per germline (reference sequence). Trimming took off 4 bases at V and 2 bases at J, with 14 bases between the two ends. The CDR3 runs to 15 residues.

The chain links TRBV4-1 to TRBJ2-5; D remains unclear. V lost 5 bases and J lost 4, with 17 bases in between. CDR3 length: 15 residues. From germline, CDR1 is MGHRA and CDR2 YSYEKL. CDR3 sequence reads: CASSTDSSDGETQYF. CDR3 sequence (DNA): TGCGCCAGCAGCACCGACTCCAGCGACGGAGAGACCCAGTACTTC.

This clone was seen just once. The V call is TRBV19, the J call TRBJ2-6; 11 positions match TRBD2. The CDR3 length is 18 residues. Trimming took 3 bases from V and 0 from J; bases not matched to a gene: 4. Germline V lookup: CDR1 LNHDA, CDR2 SQIVND (reference sequence). CDR3 amino acids: CASSIGLAGRSGANVLTF. The CDR3 DNA follows: TGTGCCAGTAGTATTGGACTAGCGGGTCGCTCTGGGGCCAACGTCCTGACTTTC.

The chain recombines TRBV28 with TRBJ2-7, with 10 bases that match TRBD1. Germline lookup yields CDR1 MDHEN and CDR2 SYDVKM. V lost 5 bases and J lost 3; bases outside the gene matches: 1. The CDR3 covers 13 residues. In DNA form, the CDR3 reads TGTGCCAGCAGTGGACAGGGGGTCTACGAGCAGTACTTC. Its translation is CASSGQGVYEQYF. Filled out from reference TRBV28 and TRBJ2-7, the complete variable domain reads DVKVTQSSRYLVKRTGEKVFLECVQDMDHENMFWYRQDPGLGLRLIYFSYDVKMKEKGDIPEGYSVSREKKERFSLILESASTNQTSMYLCASSGQGVYEQYFGPGTRLTVT.

V usage is TRBV7-6 and J usage is TRBJ2-1, with D maybe TRBD2 (7 bases). The CDR3 totals 16 residues. CDR1 is SGHVS and CDR2 is FNYEAQ in the germline V gene. The ends were cut back, 1 base at V and 5 bases at J, with 15 bases in the middle. This CDR3 is CASSLEAHGGHNEQFF. As DNA, the CDR3 is TGTGCCAGCAGCTTAGAGGCCCACGGGGGGCACAATGAGCAGTTCTTC.